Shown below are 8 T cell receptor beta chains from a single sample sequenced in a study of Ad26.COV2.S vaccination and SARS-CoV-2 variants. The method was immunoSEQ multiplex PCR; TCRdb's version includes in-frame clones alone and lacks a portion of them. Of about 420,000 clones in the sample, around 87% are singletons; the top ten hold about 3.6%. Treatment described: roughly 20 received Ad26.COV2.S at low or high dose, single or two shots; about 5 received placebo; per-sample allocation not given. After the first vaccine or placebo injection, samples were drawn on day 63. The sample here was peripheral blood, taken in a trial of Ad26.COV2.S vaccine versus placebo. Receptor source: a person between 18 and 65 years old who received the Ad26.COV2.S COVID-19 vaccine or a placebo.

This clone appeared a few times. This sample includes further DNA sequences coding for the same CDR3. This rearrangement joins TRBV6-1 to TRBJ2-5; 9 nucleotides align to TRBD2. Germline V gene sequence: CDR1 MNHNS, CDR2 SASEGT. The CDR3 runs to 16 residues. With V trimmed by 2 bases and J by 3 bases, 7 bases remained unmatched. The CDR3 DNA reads TGTGCCAGCAGTGAAATCGCGGGGGGGGGAGAAGAGACCCAGTACTTC. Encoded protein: CASSEIAGGGEETQYF.

CDR3 protein: CASSLGDRGLDQPQHF. The CDR3, as DNA: TGTGCCAGCAGCTTAGGAGACAGGGGGCTCGATCAGCCCCAGCATTTT. The chain employs TRBV7-9 and TRBJ1-5; 10 bases are shared with TRBD1. The V segment lost 1 base and the J segment 5 bases; nucleotides outside the gene matches: 5. The CDR3 contains 16 residues. Germline V gene data show CDR1 as SEHNR and CDR2 as FQNEAQ (reference sequence).

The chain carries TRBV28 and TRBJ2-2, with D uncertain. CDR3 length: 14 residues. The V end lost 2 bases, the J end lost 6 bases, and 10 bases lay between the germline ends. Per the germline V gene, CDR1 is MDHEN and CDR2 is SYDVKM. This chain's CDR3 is CASSLARLAGELFF. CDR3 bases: TGTGCCAGCAGTTTAGCCAGGTTGGCCGGGGAGCTGTTTTTT.

CDR3 sequence reads: CSAGQGIYEQYF. In DNA form, the CDR3 reads TGCAGCGCGGGACAGGGAATCTACGAGCAGTACTTC. The chain combines TRBV29-1 with TRBJ2-7; 9 nucleotides match TRBD1. The CDR3 has 12 residues. V lost 7 bases and J lost 3; bases outside the gene matches: 4. Germline V gives CDR1 SQVTM, CDR2 ANQGSEA.

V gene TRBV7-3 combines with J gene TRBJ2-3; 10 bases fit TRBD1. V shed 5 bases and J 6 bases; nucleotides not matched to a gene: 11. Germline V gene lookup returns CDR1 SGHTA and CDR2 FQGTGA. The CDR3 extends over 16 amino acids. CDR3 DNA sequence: TGTGCCAGCAGCCCACGGGACAGGGGATCGGGGGATACGCAGTATTTT. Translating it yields CASSPRDRGSGDTQYF.

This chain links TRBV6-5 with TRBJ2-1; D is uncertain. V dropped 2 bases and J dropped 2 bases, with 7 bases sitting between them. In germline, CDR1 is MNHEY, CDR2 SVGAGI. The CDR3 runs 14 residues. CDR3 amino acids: CASSYPDPYNEQFF. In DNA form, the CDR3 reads TGTGCCAGCAGTTACCCGGACCCCTACAATGAGCAGTTCTTC.

The DNA of the CDR3 is TGTGCCAGCAGATACGTAACTTCGCGGGGGGGGCAACAGTTCTTC. Translating it yields CASRYVTSRGGQQFF. The V call is TRBV11-3, the J call TRBJ2-1, with 9 nucleotides matching TRBD2. The V and J ends lost 6 bases and 13 bases, in that order; junction bases with no gene match: 16. Germline loops: CDR1 SGHNT, CDR2 YENEEA. There are 15 residues in the CDR3.

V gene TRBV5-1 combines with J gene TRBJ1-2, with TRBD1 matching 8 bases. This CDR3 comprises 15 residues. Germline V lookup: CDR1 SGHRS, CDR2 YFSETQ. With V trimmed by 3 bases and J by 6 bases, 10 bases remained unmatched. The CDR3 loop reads CASSWGSGQVDGYTF. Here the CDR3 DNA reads TGCGCCAGCAGCTGGGGATCGGGACAGGTTGATGGCTACACCTTC.